The entry that follows covers one TCR beta chain sequence. What it recognizes is unknown. The data are from a study of beta chain features in type 1 diabetes. Overall study findings and caveats: Moderate but significant shortening of TCRB CDR3s was recorded in all four CD4+ subsets from Type 1 diabetes patients.

Since all of the isolated RNA was reverse transcribed, expressed TCRB transcripts were what got sequenced. Generated by immunoSEQ multiplex PCR, the TCRdb table keeps only in-frame clones and is missing some. The sample gives around 150,000 clones, about 8.3% of which show up once; more than 0.5% is in the top ten. Germline-derived CDR1 and CDR2 are MGHDK and SYGVNS. The CDR3 runs to 16 residues. The V gene lost 1 base and the J gene lost 1 base, with 10 bases spanning the gap. The specimen sequenced was central memory CD4+ T cells from blood. The chain combines TRBV25-1 with TRBJ2-2; D is perhaps TRBD1 (6 bases). This sequence originates from a young woman with type 1 diabetes. The CDR3 loop is CASSEFWGQNTGELFF. CDR3 DNA sequence: TGTGCCAGCAGTGAATTCTGGGGGCAGAACACCGGGGAGCTGTTTTTT. The entire variable domain, with the rest obtained from reference TRBV25-1 and TRBJ2-2, is as follows: EADIYQTPRYLVIGTGKKITLECSQTMGHDKMYWYQQDPGMELHLIHYSYGVNSTEKGDLSSESTVSRIRTEHFPLTLESARPSHTSQYLCASSEFWGQNTGELFFGEGSRLTVL.